This T cell receptor beta chain was recovered during a study of regulatory T cells in long-lasting Graves disease. Researchers made TCR beta libraries by using iRepertoire HTBI primers and running Arm-PCR on CDR3 regions. TCRdb processed the multiplex PCR reads anew with MiXCR; each CDR3 protein has one entry. The sample lists roughly 420,000 distinct CDR3 sequences, less than 20% occurring once. CDR1 and CDR2 (germline): GTSNPN, SVGIG (reference sequence). The CDR3 is made up of 16 amino acids. With 0 bases clipped from V and 0 bases from J, the junction kept 1 base outside the gene matches. Concerning this clonotype itself: Antigen specificity is unknown.

Overall study results and limits: Those with persistent Graves' had less TCR diversity than newly diagnosed patients.

Time point described: newly diagnosed GD, antithyroid drugs for less than 3 months. Extracted PBMC RNA gave rise to the TCR library. In addition, the sample was reused for a study of T cells in Graves' hyperthyroidism and ophthalmopathy.

The source of this sequence is a woman aged 18-35 years with Graves disease. Sequencing was performed on peripheral blood mononuclear cells (PBMCs), taken at new diagnosis, from a patient treated with antithyroid drugs. The chain recombines TRBV30 with TRBJ2-2; 10 bases align to TRBD2. The CDR3 DNA sequence: TGTGCCTGGAGTGTTAGCGGGAGGCCGAACACCGGGGAGCTGTTTTTT. This sequence encodes CAWSVSGRPNTGELFF.